This TCR beta chain was captured in a study of T cells expressing NK-cell markers. In the study overall: Sorted T-cell subsets CD3+CD56+NKG2C+, CD3+CD56+NKG2C- and CD3+CD56-NKG2C+ were TCR beta-sequenced.

CDR1 and CDR2 (germline): SQVTM, ANQGSEA. The CDR3 covers 13 residues. TCRdb re-called the 5' RACE reads, yielding one record per CDR3 amino acid sequence without DNA. The sample yields 440,000 or so distinct CDR3 sequences, of which the top ten take up about 7.3%. The chain is built from TRBV29-1 and TRBJ2-3; TCRdb's D gene call, TRBD1, goes unchecked for lack of DNA. The sequenced sample was blood T cells: a sorted CD56 or NKG2C T cell subset, CD4+ or CD8+ T cells, or bulk PBMC T cells (not recorded which). This clonotype originated in a woman aged 18-70 years in good health. Here the CDR3 reads CSVTRQGRNTQYF.